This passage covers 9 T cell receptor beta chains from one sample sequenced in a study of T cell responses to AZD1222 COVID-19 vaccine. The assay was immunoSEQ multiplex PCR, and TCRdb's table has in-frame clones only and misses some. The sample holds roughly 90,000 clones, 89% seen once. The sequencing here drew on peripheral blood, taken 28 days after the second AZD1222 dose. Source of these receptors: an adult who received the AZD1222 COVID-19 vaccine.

CDR3 DNA: TGTGCCAGTAGTATAGATCAGATAGCGGTGCTACTAACTAGCACAGATACGCAGTATTTT. Amino acids: CASSIDQIAVLLTSTDTQYF. The chain employs TRBV19 and TRBJ2-3; the D gene is possibly TRBD2 (6 bases). This CDR3 contains 20 residues. Germline V lookup: CDR1 LNHDA, CDR2 SQIVND (reference sequence). The V gene lost 0 bases and the J gene lost 0 bases, with 22 bases spanning the gap.

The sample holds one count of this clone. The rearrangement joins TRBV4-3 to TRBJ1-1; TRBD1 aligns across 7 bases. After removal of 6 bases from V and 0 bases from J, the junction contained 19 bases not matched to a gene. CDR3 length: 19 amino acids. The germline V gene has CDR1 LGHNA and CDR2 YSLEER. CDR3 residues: CASRRNLLEGAALNTEAFF. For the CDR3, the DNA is TGCGCCAGCAGACGCAATTTACTGGAGGGGGCCGCCCTGAACACTGAAGCTTTCTTT.

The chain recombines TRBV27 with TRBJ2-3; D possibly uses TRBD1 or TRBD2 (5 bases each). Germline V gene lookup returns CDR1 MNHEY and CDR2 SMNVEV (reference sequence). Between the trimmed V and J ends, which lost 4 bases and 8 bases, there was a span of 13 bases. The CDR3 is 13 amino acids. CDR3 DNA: TGTGCCAGCAGTTCGACGGGTGGGGGTACGCAGTATTTT. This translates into CASSSTGGGTQYF.

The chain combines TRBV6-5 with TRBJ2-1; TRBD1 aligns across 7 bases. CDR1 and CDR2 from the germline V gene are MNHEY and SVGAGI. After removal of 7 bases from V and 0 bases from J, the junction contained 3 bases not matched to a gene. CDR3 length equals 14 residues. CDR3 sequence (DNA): TGTGCCAGCACGTCAGGGGGCTCCTACAATGAGCAGTTCTTC. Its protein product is CASTSGGSYNEQFF.

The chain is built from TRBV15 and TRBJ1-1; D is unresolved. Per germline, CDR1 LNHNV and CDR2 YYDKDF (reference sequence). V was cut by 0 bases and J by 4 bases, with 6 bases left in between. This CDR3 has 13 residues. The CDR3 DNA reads TGTGCCACCAGCAGAGATCCCGCCACTGAAGCTTTCTTT. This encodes CATSRDPATEAFF.

This CDR3 is CASSEGVFSVETQYF. The CDR3 DNA is TGTGCCAGCAGTGAGGGGGTGTTTAGCGTTGAGACCCAGTACTTC. The chain employs TRBV27 and TRBJ2-5, with D maybe TRBD1 (6 bases). The germline gives CDR1 MNHEY, CDR2 SMNVEV (reference sequence). Trimming took off 5 bases at V and 5 bases at J, with 18 bases between the two ends. The CDR3 length is 15 residues.

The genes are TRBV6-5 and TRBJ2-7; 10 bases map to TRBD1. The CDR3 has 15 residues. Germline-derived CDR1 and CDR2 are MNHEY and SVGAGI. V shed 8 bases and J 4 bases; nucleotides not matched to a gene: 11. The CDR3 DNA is TGTGCCAGCTCACCCTGGACAGGGGGTTCTTACGAGCAGTACTTC. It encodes CASSPWTGGSYEQYF.

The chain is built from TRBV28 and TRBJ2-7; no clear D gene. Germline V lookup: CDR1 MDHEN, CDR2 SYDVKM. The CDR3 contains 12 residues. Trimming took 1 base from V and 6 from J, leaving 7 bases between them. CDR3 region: CASSLSQSEQYF. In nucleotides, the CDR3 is TGTGCCAGCAGTTTATCTCAATCCGAGCAGTACTTC. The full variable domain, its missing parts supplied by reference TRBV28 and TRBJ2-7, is DVKVTQSSRYLVKRTGEKVFLECVQDMDHENMFWYRQDPGLGLRLIYFSYDVKMKEKGDIPEGYSVSREKKERFSLILESASTNQTSMYLCASSLSQSEQYFGPGTRLTVT.

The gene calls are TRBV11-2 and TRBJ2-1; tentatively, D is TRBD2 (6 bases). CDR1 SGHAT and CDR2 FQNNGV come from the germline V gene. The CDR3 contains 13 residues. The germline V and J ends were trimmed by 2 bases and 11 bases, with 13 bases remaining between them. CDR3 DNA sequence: TGTGCCAGCAGCTTACTGTCGGGAGCCCAGCAGTTCTTC. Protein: CASSLLSGAQQFF.